A single sample gave rise to the 6 T cell receptor beta chains below, sequenced in a study of CD8+CD57+ T cells in acquired aplastic anemia. Profiling of TCR beta VDJ combinations and CDR3 sequences used genomic DNA as template. Each CDR3 protein is one row after TCRdb ran MiXCR on the reads. The sample consists of 60,000 to 75,000 distinct CDR3 sequences, around 55% of them appearing once. The sequencing input was sorted CD4+, CD8+, or CD8+CD57+ T cells (not recorded which) from PBMCs. These receptors were collected from a human donor in good health, serving as a control.

Note on this clonotype: This clone may be a read error of a much larger clone one base away. V gene TRBV11-1 combines with J gene TRBJ2-1; 7 bases match TRBD2. The CDR3 covers 17 residues. Losses at the gene ends were 1 base for V and 4 bases for J; bases not matched to a gene: 10. Germline V lookup: CDR1 SGHAT, CDR2 FQDESV (reference sequence). DNA of the CDR3: TGTGCCAGCAGCTTAGGGGCGGCGCGGGAGAGATACAATGAGCAGTTCTTC. Its translation: CASSLGAARERYNEQFF. The full variable domain, completed using reference TRBV11-1 and TRBJ2-1, is EAEVAQSPRYKITEKSQAVAFWCDPISGHATLYWYRQILGQGPELLVQFQDESVVDDSQLPKDRFSAERLKGVDSTLKIQPAELGDSAMYLCASSLGAARERYNEQFFGPGTRLTVL.

The chain links TRBV11-2 to TRBJ2-1; 10 bases are a match to TRBD1. Unmatched junction bases numbered 3, after V lost 4 bases and J lost 6 bases. Germline CDR1 reads SGHAT; CDR2 reads FQNNGV. The CDR3 sequence is 14 residues long. Here the CDR3 reads CASSWTGGSNEQFF. The CDR3, as DNA: TGTGCCAGCAGCTGGACAGGGGGTAGCAATGAGCAGTTCTTC.

The genes are TRBV7-2 and TRBJ1-2, with 10 bases aligning to TRBD1. Germline V gene lookup returns CDR1 SGHTA and CDR2 FQGNSA. After removal of 5 bases from V and 10 bases from J, the junction contained 4 bases not matched to a gene. The CDR3 has 12 residues. The CDR3 nucleotides read TGTGCCAGCAGCCGGGACAGGGGAACCTACACCTTC. It is translated as CASSRDRGTYTF. Complete variable domain (other parts from reference TRBV7-2 and TRBJ1-2): GAGVSQSPSNKVTEKGKDVELRCDPISGHTALYWYRQSLGQGLEFLIYFQGNSAPDKSGLPSDRFSAERTGGSVSTLTIQRTQQEDSAVYLCASSRDRGTYTFGSGTRLTVV.

This clonotype has at least ten counts. The J gene is TRBJ2-7, the V gene TRBV2; the D call may be TRBD1 or TRBD2 (6 bases each). CDR1 and CDR2 from the germline V gene are SNHLY and FYNNEI. The CDR3 covers 16 residues. V gave up 2 bases and J gave up 4 bases, with 18 bases separating them. This CDR3 reads CASSEMGGRNPYEQYF. Here the CDR3 DNA reads TGTGCCAGCAGTGAAATGGGGGGCAGGAACCCATACGAGCAGTACTTC.

This chain connects TRBV19 to TRBJ1-2, with TRBD1 matching 9 bases. In germline, CDR1 is LNHDA, CDR2 SQIVND (reference sequence). The junction had 4 bases not matched to a gene; V was cut back by 7 bases and J by 4 bases. There are 13 residues in the CDR3. The CDR3 reads CASTLDRGYGYTF. CDR3 nucleotides: TGTGCCAGTACCTTGGACAGGGGCTATGGCTACACCTTC.

The gene calls are TRBV7-7 and TRBJ2-1; 13 nucleotides agree with TRBD2. J gave up 6 bases and V 5 bases, and 4 bases lay outside the gene matches. The CDR3 has 15 residues. In germline, CDR1 is SSHAT, CDR2 FNYEAQ (reference sequence). CDR3 bases: TGTGCCAGCAGCCCGGGACTAGCGGGGATCAATGAGCAGTTCTTC. Translating gives CASSPGLAGINEQFF.